These 22 T cell receptor beta chains came from one sample sequenced in a study of cytomegalovirus exposure and HLA in healthy donors. Primers included in the PCR were 60 Vbeta and 13 Jbeta primers. TCRdb's table, derived via immunoSEQ multiplex PCR, lists solely in-frame clones and lacks some. The table has approximately 89,000 clones, roughly 58% seen once; the top ten hold 5.5%. Sequencing was performed on PBMCs. These receptor sequences come from a woman aged 30 to 39 in good health and CMV-seropositive.

This chain connects TRBV6-1 to TRBJ2-7; possibly TRBD2 for D (7 bases). Deletions cut 4 bases from V and 7 bases from J, with 17 bases between. Germline loops: CDR1 MNHNS, CDR2 SASEGT. The CDR3 covers 14 residues. This CDR3 reads CASSAYGGPTEQYF. The CDR3 DNA reads TGTGCCAGCAGTGCGTACGGGGGGCCTACGGAGCAGTACTTC.

The CDR3, as DNA: TGTGCCAGCAGCCGGTCGGTATCCTACGAGCAGTACTTC. Translating gives CASSRSVSYEQYF. The V gene is TRBV5-5, the J gene TRBJ2-7; D is ambiguous. The germline V gene has CDR1 SGHKS and CDR2 YYEKEE (reference sequence). V lost 4 bases and J lost 1, with 9 bases in between. The CDR3 spans 13 residues.

The CDR3 sequence is CASSPDRVGYTF. CDR3 nucleotide sequence: TGTGCCAGCTCACCCGACAGGGTTGGCTACACCTTC. The rearrangement links TRBV18 to TRBJ1-2; 7 bases are shared with TRBD1. Trimming removed 3 bases from V and 7 bases from J; junction bases left unmatched: 2. Germline assignment: CDR1 KGHSH and CDR2 LQKENI. The CDR3 has 12 amino acids.

This clone was detected a few times. The chain employs TRBV19 and TRBJ1-2, with a possible D match to TRBD1 (5 bases). Trimming took 4 bases from V and 5 from J, leaving 11 bases between them. This CDR3 is 13 amino acids long. Germline values: CDR1 LNHDA, CDR2 SQIVND (reference sequence). The CDR3 here is CASSKGTSYGYTF. DNA for the CDR3: TGTGCCAGTAGTAAGGGGACTTCATATGGCTACACCTTC.

The gene calls are TRBV19 and TRBJ1-4; no clear D gene. V lost 4 bases and J lost 0, with 6 bases in between. Germline V CDR1 and CDR2: LNHDA, SQIVND (reference sequence). The CDR3 totals 14 residues. In DNA form, the CDR3 reads TGTGCCAGTAGTACCCATGCAACTAATGAAAAACTGTTTTTT. Translation: CASSTHATNEKLFF. Combining the CDR3 with reference TRBV19 and TRBJ1-4 gives the whole variable domain DGGITQSPKYLFRKEGQNVTLSCEQNLNHDAMYWYRQDPGQGLRLIYYSQIVNDFQKGDIAEGYSVSREKKESFPLTVTSAQKNPTAFYLCASSTHATNEKLFFGSGTQLSVL.

This clone occurred a few times. J is TRBJ1-4 and V is TRBV2; D perhaps matches TRBD1 (6 bases). CDR3 length: 14 amino acids. Germline CDR1 and CDR2: SNHLY and FYNNEI. Trimming removed 7 bases at V and 8 bases at J, with 17 bases between. The CDR3, as DNA: TGTGCCAGCACCCTTCAGGGGACCGGCGAAAAACTGTTTTTT. It encodes CASTLQGTGEKLFF.

The genes are TRBV6-5 and TRBJ1-3, with TRBD1 identical over 7 bases. The CDR3 has 14 residues. The trim removed 6 bases at V and 0 bases at J, leaving 2 bases unmatched. The germline CDR1 and CDR2 sequences are MNHEY and SVGAGI. CDR3 nucleotides: TGTGCCAGCAGCCGGGACAGCTCTGGAAACACCATATATTTT. Translating gives CASSRDSSGNTIYF.

This clone is a singleton in its sample. This rearrangement joins TRBV15 to TRBJ1-1; TRBD1 aligns across 8 bases. CDR3 length: 16 residues. Trimming cost V 1 base and J 7 bases; bases outside gene matches: 11. CDR1 LNHNV and CDR2 YYDKDF come from the germline V gene (reference sequence). CDR3 amino acids: CATSRGGTGGRVEAFF. The CDR3 DNA follows: TGTGCCACCAGCAGAGGCGGCACAGGGGGAAGGGTTGAAGCTTTCTTT.

This clone was counted once. The chain links TRBV16 to TRBJ1-5, with D uncertain. The V gene's germline CDR1 is KGHSY and CDR2 FQNENV. Deletions cut 6 bases from V and 5 bases from J, with 11 bases between. CDR3 length equals 13 residues. This chain's CDR3 is CASSLQTHQPQHF. CDR3 in DNA: TGTGCCAGCAGTTTACAGACACATCAGCCCCAGCATTTT.

The V gene is TRBV2, the J gene TRBJ2-5, with a possible D match to TRBD2 (7 bases). Between the trimmed V and J ends, which lost 11 bases and 2 bases, there was a span of 18 bases. The CDR3 loop spans 14 amino acids. CDR1 and CDR2 from the germline V gene are SNHLY and FYNNEI. The CDR3 region is CAGGRGGAQETQYF. CDR3 in DNA: TGTGCCGGGGGACGTGGGGGGGCACAAGAGACCCAGTACTTC. The variable domain in full, with the rest retrieved from reference TRBV2 and TRBJ2-5, is EPEVTQTPSHQVTQMGQEVILRCVPISNHLYFYWYRQILGQKVEFLVSFYNNEISEKSEIFDDQFSVERPDGSNFTLKIRSTKLEDSAMYFCAGGRGGAQETQYFGPGTRLLVL.

V gene TRBV28 combines with J gene TRBJ2-7, with 9 bases aligning to TRBD1. The CDR3 sequence is 15 residues long. CDR1 and CDR2 from the germline V gene are MDHEN and SYDVKM. The trim removed 6 bases at V and 2 bases at J, leaving 8 bases unmatched. CDR3 region: CASRPLGQGTYEQYF. CDR3 nucleotide sequence: TGTGCCAGCAGACCCCTCGGACAGGGGACCTACGAGCAGTACTTC.

This sequence joins TRBV6-1 and TRBJ2-5, with 7 bases aligning to TRBD2. Trimming cost V 3 bases and J 5 bases; bases outside gene matches: 6. CDR1 is MNHNS and CDR2 is SASEGT in the germline V gene. CDR3 length: 14 amino acids. The CDR3: CASSDLLAWETQYF. DNA of the CDR3: TGTGCCAGCAGTGACCTACTAGCGTGGGAGACCCAGTACTTC.

The chain carries TRBV7-2 and TRBJ2-7; 9 positions agree with TRBD2. CDR1 is SGHTA, CDR2 FQGNSA, per germline. Trimming at V came to 5 bases and at J to 7 bases, leaving 12 bases not matched to a gene. The CDR3 runs 15 residues. CDR3 amino acids: CASSAGLARLGEQYF. The CDR3 DNA is TGTGCCAGCAGCGCAGGACTAGCGAGACTCGGGGAGCAGTACTTC.

The gene calls are TRBV9 and TRBJ1-6, with D maybe TRBD1 (6 bases). Deletions cut 0 bases from V and 11 bases from J, with 15 bases between. CDR1 is SGDLS, CDR2 YYNGEE, per germline. The CDR3 loop spans 15 amino acids. Here the CDR3 reads CASSVGPGVETPLHF. The CDR3 DNA sequence: TGTGCCAGCAGCGTAGGTCCAGGGGTGGAGACACCCCTCCACTTT.

This clone was seen only a few times. CDR3 amino acids: CSVVGVGQTEAFF. Here the CDR3 DNA reads TGCAGCGTTGTAGGTGTGGGGCAAACTGAAGCTTTCTTT. The chain links TRBV29-1 to TRBJ1-1, with D tentatively TRBD1 (5 bases). The CDR3 loop spans 13 amino acids. Looked up from germline, CDR1 is SQVTM and CDR2 is ANQGSEA. V lost 4 bases and J 5 bases, leaving 14 bases between the germline ends.

This clone showed up just a few times. This chain links TRBV7-2 with TRBJ1-1, with 10 positions matching TRBD1. V was clipped by 7 bases and J by 5 bases; unmatched bases: 4. CDR3 length equals 13 residues. The germline CDR1 and CDR2 sequences are SGHTA and FQGNSA. The CDR3 DNA is TGTGCCAGCAAGGACAGGGGGGAGACTGAAGCTTTCTTT. It codes for CASKDRGETEAFF.

V and J are TRBV7-3 and TRBJ2-5; TRBD2 agrees at 9 bases. From germline, CDR1 is SGHTA and CDR2 FQGTGA. J lost 4 bases, V lost 6 bases, and 9 bases had no gene match. The CDR3 extends over 15 amino acids. CDR3 in DNA: TGTGCCAGCAGTCGCAAGGGCGGGGGGGGAGAGACCCAGTACTTC. Its protein product is CASSRKGGGGETQYF. Variable domain in full (rest from reference TRBV7-3 and TRBJ2-5): GAGVSQTPSNKVTEKGKYVELRCDPISGHTALYWYRQSLGQGPEFLIYFQGTGAADDSGLPNDRFFAVRPEGSVSTLKIQRTERGDSAVYLCASSRKGGGGETQYFGPGTRLLVL.

The chain has TRBV19 and TRBJ2-2, with 8 positions matching TRBD2. Germline CDR1 and CDR2: LNHDA and SQIVND (reference sequence). With V trimmed by 9 bases and J by 4 bases, 10 bases remained unmatched. The CDR3 is made up of 15 amino acids. DNA for the CDR3: TGTGCCAGCAACACGGGGGGGCGGATCACCGGGGAGCTGTTTTTT. Translating it yields CASNTGGRITGELFF.

V gene TRBV9 combines with J gene TRBJ1-1; D remains unclear. Per the germline V gene, CDR1 is SGDLS and CDR2 is YYNGEE. The V end was cut by 0 bases, the J end by 10 bases, with 10 bases between. The CDR3 spans 12 residues. CDR3 coding DNA: TGTGCCAGCAGCGTAGATGGAGAGAGAGCTTTCTTT. Its translation: CASSVDGERAFF.

This clone has a handful of counts. V is TRBV4-1 and J is TRBJ1-5; TRBD1 matches 7 bases. Germline CDR1 reads MGHRA; CDR2 reads YSYEKL. The CDR3 extends over 16 amino acids. V gave up 0 bases and J gave up 1 base; unmatched junction bases: 3. This CDR3 reads CASSQDDRVSNQPQHF. The DNA of the CDR3 is TGCGCCAGCAGCCAAGACGACAGGGTAAGCAATCAGCCCCAGCATTTT.

The chain couples TRBV6-5 to TRBJ2-7; D is unclear. The CDR3 length is 15 residues. The germline CDR1 and CDR2 sequences are MNHEY and SVGAGI. Trimming removed 6 bases at V and 2 bases at J, with 17 bases between. The CDR3 DNA reads as TGTGCCAGCAGCCCCCCCCATAGACACCCCTACGAGCAGTACTTC. As protein: CASSPPHRHPYEQYF.

This clone came up once. The gene calls are TRBV12-5 and TRBJ2-2; D remains ambiguous. CDR1 is LGHNT and CDR2 is FRNRAP in the germline V gene. This CDR3 spans 15 amino acids. V gave up 3 bases and J gave up 5 bases, with 13 bases separating them. The CDR3 here is CASGFDIRQTGELFF. The CDR3 DNA reads as TGTGCTAGTGGTTTTGACATTCGGCAGACCGGGGAGCTGTTTTTT. Looking up the rest from reference TRBV12-5 and TRBJ2-2 gives the full variable domain: DARVTQTPRHKVTEMGQEVTMRCQPILGHNTVFWYRQTMMQGLELLAYFRNRAPLDDSGMPKDRFSAEMPDATLATLKIQPSEPRDSAVYFCASGFDIRQTGELFFGEGSRLTVL.